This T cell receptor (beta chain) comes out of a study of CD8+ T cells in alopecia areata. The wider study: Treated patients were given 5 to 10 mg oral tofacitinib twice daily. Study findings and constraints: Expanded CD8+ clones among the top 100, and scalp clonality, were significantly decreased by tofacitinib. A large proportion of expanded lesional clones were detected persisting in scalp and blood during tofacitinib.

RNA extraction and reverse transcription yielded cDNA as sequencing template. Generated by immunoSEQ multiplex PCR, the TCRdb table keeps only in-frame clones and is missing some. In the table there are around 86,000 clones, 60% to 80% of which are singletons. The CDR3 length is 14 residues. The V gene lost 6 bases and the J gene lost 1 base, with 13 bases spanning the gap. Per the germline V gene, CDR1 is SGHDT and CDR2 is YYEEEE. Sample treatment: oral pan-JAK inhibitor, 5-10 mg twice daily. Comment on this clone: Its antigen is as yet unknown.

This sequence was found in a human donor with alopecia areata. The gene calls are TRBV5-6 and TRBJ1-1; TRBD1 is a possible D gene (5 bases). The sample consisted of CD8+ T cells sorted from blood, taken around week 44, from a patient treated with tofacitinib. CDR3 amino acids: CASNLGRSNTEAFF. In DNA, the CDR3 is TGTGCCAGCAATTTGGGACGGTCGAACACTGAAGCTTTCTTT.